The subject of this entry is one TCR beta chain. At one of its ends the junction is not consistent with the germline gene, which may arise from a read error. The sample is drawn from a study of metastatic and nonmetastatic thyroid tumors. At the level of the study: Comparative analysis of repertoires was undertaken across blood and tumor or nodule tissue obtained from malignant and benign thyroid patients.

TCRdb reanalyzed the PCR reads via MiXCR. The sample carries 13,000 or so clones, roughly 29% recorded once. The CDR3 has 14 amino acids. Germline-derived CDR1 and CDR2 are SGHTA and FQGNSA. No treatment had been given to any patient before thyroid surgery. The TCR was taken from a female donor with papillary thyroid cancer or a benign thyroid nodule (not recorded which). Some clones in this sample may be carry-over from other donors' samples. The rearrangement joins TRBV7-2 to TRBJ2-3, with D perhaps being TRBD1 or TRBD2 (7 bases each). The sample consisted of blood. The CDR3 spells CASSYGTAGNTQYF. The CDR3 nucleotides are TGTGCCAGCAGCTATGGGACAGCGGGAAATACTCAGTATTTT.